These 3 T cell receptor beta chains originate from one sample sequenced in a study of blood T cell repertoires in COVID-19. Generated by immunoSEQ multiplex PCR, the TCRdb table keeps only in-frame clones and is missing some. Of about 80,000 clones in the sample, more than 65% were seen once. Specimen: peripheral blood. The receptors were sampled from an older man with acute or convalescent COVID-19.

The rearrangement uses TRBV3-1 (or the pseudogene TRBV3-2) and TRBJ2-7, with D hard to call. CDR1 LGHDT and CDR2 YNNKEL come from the germline V gene (reference sequence). The V end was cut by 2 bases, the J end by 3 bases, with 2 bases between. The CDR3 loop spans 11 amino acids. The CDR3 coding sequence is TGTGCCAGCAGCCAACTCTACGAGCAGTACTTC. It translates to CASSQLYEQYF.

The chain uses TRBV7-3 and TRBJ1-1; possibly TRBD1 for D (6 bases). The CDR3 contains 14 residues. Germline CDR1 is SGHTA and CDR2 is FQGTGA. The germline V and J ends were trimmed by 6 bases and 3 bases, with 14 bases remaining between them. Here the CDR3 DNA reads TGTGCCAGCAGACCCACAGGGAGGGACACTGAAGCTTTCTTT. It encodes CASRPTGRDTEAFF.

This clone was counted between two and nine times. The chain couples TRBV6-6 to TRBJ1-1; 8 nucleotides match TRBD1. The V and J ends lost 6 bases and 7 bases, in that order; junction bases with no gene match: 13. From germline, CDR1 is MNHNY and CDR2 SVGAGI (reference sequence). This CDR3 spans 15 amino acids. The CDR3 sequence is CASSPGQGGTVEAFF. Here the CDR3 DNA reads TGTGCCAGCAGCCCCGGACAGGGCGGTACCGTTGAAGCTTTCTTT.